Listed below are T cell receptor beta chains from one sample, sequenced in a study of blood T cell repertoires in COVID-19. Here immunoSEQ multiplex PCR was the method, and the copy in TCRdb shows in-frame clones only, minus some. The profile shows under 150,000 clones, over 70% of them singletons. Material for sequencing was PBMCs or T cells enriched from blood (not recorded which). The receptors here all came from a man between 50 and 59 years old in a cohort exposed to, infected with or recovered from COVID-19 (not recorded which). Both conserved end residues are part of each CDR3. A D gene is named only where the DNA matches it firmly. Clone size is shown for a subset of rows, as once, few, many or a class of expanded clone.

>TRBJ1-2|TRBV28|few|-
CASSDRDTYFGYTF
TGTGCCAGCAGTGACCGGGACACCTATTTTGGCTACACCTTC
>TRBJ2-5|TRBV15|once|-
CATSRDAQGMGTQYF
TGTGCCACCAGCAGAGACGCCCAGGGTATGGGGACCCAGTACTTC
>TRBJ1-2|TRBV6-5|-|-
CASSFDSGRYGYTF
TGTGCCAGCAGCTTCGACAGTGGTCGCTATGGCTACACCTTC
>TRBJ2-2|TRBV7-3|-|TRBD1
CASSSTPQGVVTGELFF
TGTGCCAGCAGCTCTACTCCACAGGGGGTAGTAACCGGGGAGCTGTTTTTT
>TRBJ1-2|TRBV7-8|-|TRBD1
CASSEGQGNYGYTF
TGTGCCAGCAGCGAGGGACAGGGGAACTATGGCTACACCTTC
>TRBJ1-2|TRBV12-3/TRBV12-4|-|-
CASSFGYGYTF
TGTGCCAGCAGTTTCGGGTATGGCTACACCTTC
>TRBJ2-2|TRBV9|-|-
CASSGRDFTGELFF
TGTGCCAGCAGCGGAAGGGACTTTACCGGGGAGCTGTTTTTT
>TRBJ2-7|TRBV18|-|TRBD2
CASSPQAGEQYF
TGTGCCAGCTCACCACAAGCGGGAGAGCAGTACTTC
>TRBJ2-7|TRBV6-5|-|-
CASSYGQGAYEQYF
TGTGCCAGCAGTTATGGCCAGGGCGCCTACGAGCAGTACTTC
>TRBJ1-3|TRBV4-1|-|-
CASSPDSSSGNTIYF
TGCGCCAGCAGCCCGGACTCTAGCTCTGGAAACACCATATATTTT
>TRBJ2-1|TRBV20-1|few|TRBD1
CSASDRGVFDEQFF
TGCAGTGCTAGTGACAGGGGGGTTTTCGATGAGCAGTTCTTC
>TRBJ1-1|TRBV7-9|-|TRBD1
CASSPKGDSEAFF
TGTGCCAGCAGCCCCAAGGGGGACAGTGAAGCTTTCTTT
>TRBJ2-7|TRBV6-6|-|TRBD1
CASSPDSDRDRGYEQYF
TGTGCCAGCAGTCCCGATTCTGACCGGGACAGGGGCTACGAGCAGTACTTC
>TRBJ1-5|TRBV30|-|TRBD1
CAGQGSYSNQPQHF
TGTGCCGGACAGGGATCTTATAGCAATCAGCCCCAGCATTTT
>TRBJ2-1|TRBV12-3/TRBV12-4|-|-
CASSFLSRGQFF
TGTGCCAGCAGTTTTCTTTCCAGGGGCCAGTTCTTC
>TRBJ1-6|TRBV30|-|-
CAWSGDRSSYNSPLHF
TGTGCCTGGAGTGGTGACAGGAGCTCCTATAATTCACCCCTCCACTTT
>TRBJ1-1|TRBV5-6|-|TRBD1
CASSGPGQGLNTEAFF
TGTGCCAGCAGCGGTCCGGGACAGGGATTGAACACTGAAGCTTTCTTT